Each of the 27 T cell receptor beta chains below was sequenced from the same sample in a study of graft-versus-host responses after intestinal transplantation. No antigen has been identified for these receptors. The method was immunoSEQ multiplex PCR; TCRdb's version includes in-frame clones alone and lacks a portion of them. Among approximately 89,000 clones listed, about 93% were seen once. Sequences were derived from unstimulated CD4+ T cells sorted from spleen or lymph node cells, sampled before intestinal transplant. Every receptor here comes from a human donor who received an intestinal transplant.

There are a few counts of this clone. The rearrangement uses TRBV6-5 and TRBJ1-6, with unresolved D. CDR1 MNHEY and CDR2 SVGAGI come from the germline V gene. V lost 2 bases and J 0 bases, leaving 8 bases between the germline ends. This CDR3 has 16 residues. The CDR3 loop reads CASSYGLSSYNSPLHF. CDR3 sequence (DNA): TGTGCCAGCAGTTACGGACTCAGCTCCTATAATTCACCCCTCCACTTT.

This clone came up a few times. The chain couples TRBV6-1 to TRBJ2-7; tentative D call: TRBD1 (5 bases). The CDR3 runs to 13 residues. V lost 6 bases and J lost 3, with 12 bases in between. Looked up from germline, CDR1 is MNHNS and CDR2 is SASEGT. DNA for the CDR3: TGTGCCAGCAGAGGACAACCGCTCTACGAGCAGTACTTC. Its translation: CASRGQPLYEQYF.

This chain connects TRBV7-9 to TRBJ1-1; maybe TRBD1 (6 bases). Germline V gene lookup returns CDR1 SEHNR and CDR2 FQNEAQ (reference sequence). The V end lost 3 bases, the J end lost 7 bases, and 9 bases lay between the germline ends. The CDR3 length is 12 residues. The CDR3 sequence: CASSFGQNEAFF. In nucleotides, the CDR3 is TGTGCCAGCAGCTTTGGACAGAATGAAGCTTTCTTT.

The rearrangement links TRBV28 to TRBJ2-7; D may be TRBD2 (6 bases). The CDR3 consists of 13 residues. CDR1 MDHEN and CDR2 SYDVKM come from the germline V gene. Trimming cost V 11 bases and J 1 base, with 15 bases left between them. For the CDR3, the DNA is TGTGCCGCAGCGCACGGGGGTTCCTACGAGCAGTACTTC. Its protein product is CAAAHGGSYEQYF.

The V call is TRBV10-1, the J call TRBJ1-1, with D unresolved. Trimming took 2 bases from V and 0 from J, leaving 7 bases between them. In germline, CDR1 is WNHNN, CDR2 SYGVQD (reference sequence). CDR3 length equals 14 residues. In DNA form, the CDR3 reads TGCGCCAGCAGTGAGACTAAGATGAACACTGAAGCTTTCTTT. Amino acids: CASSETKMNTEAFF.

The rearrangement links TRBV7-2 to TRBJ2-3; 10 bases fit TRBD2. Per germline, CDR1 SGHTA and CDR2 FQGNSA. V trimming: 5 bases; J trimming: 4 bases; junction bases outside the gene matches: 6. The CDR3 totals 15 residues. The CDR3 bases are TGTGCCAGCAGCGCCAGCGGGGGGGCAGCAGATACGCAGTATTTT. This sequence encodes CASSASGGAADTQYF.

In its sample, this clone was seen a few times. The chain carries TRBV2 and TRBJ1-3; 7 positions match TRBD1. This CDR3 is built from 14 residues. With 8 bases clipped from V and 4 bases from J, the junction kept 8 bases outside the gene matches. Germline CDR1 is SNHLY and CDR2 is FYNNEI. The CDR3 region is CASGRQGRGNTIYF. In DNA, the CDR3 is TGTGCCAGCGGAAGACAGGGACGAGGAAACACCATATATTTT.

The CDR3 DNA reads TGTGCCAGCAGCCTACAGGGTGCCTATGGCTACACCTTC. The encoded protein is CASSLQGAYGYTF. V usage is TRBV7-2 and J usage is TRBJ1-2, with D maybe TRBD1 (6 bases). The V gene's germline CDR1 is SGHTA and CDR2 FQGNSA. The CDR3 length is 13 residues. V was clipped by 5 bases and J by 4 bases, with 11 bases between them.

This rearrangement joins TRBV30 to TRBJ2-4, with D unclear. CDR3 size: 13 residues. Trimming took off 4 bases at V and 6 bases at J, with 13 bases between the two ends. Germline CDR1 and CDR2: GTSNPN and SVGIG (reference sequence). DNA for the CDR3: TGTGCCTGGACCAGAACAGTCCCAAACATTCAGTACTTC. Protein: CAWTRTVPNIQYF.

The chain recombines TRBV2 with TRBJ1-5, with D possibly matching TRBD1 (5 bases). The germline CDR1 and CDR2 sequences are SNHLY and FYNNEI. Trimming cost V 2 bases and J 2 bases, with 10 bases left between them. The length of the CDR3 is 15 residues. The CDR3 nucleotides read TGTGCCAGCAGTGAAAGGGGAGGAGGCAATCAGCCCCAGCATTTT. Protein product: CASSERGGGNQPQHF.

The CDR3 region is CASSKRTSGRGTQYF. The CDR3, as DNA: TGTGCCAGTAGTAAAAGGACTAGCGGGAGAGGTACGCAGTATTTT. The V gene is TRBV19, the J gene TRBJ2-3; 13 bases match TRBD2. Germline V lookup: CDR1 LNHDA, CDR2 SQIVND (reference sequence). CDR3 length: 15 residues. Trimming at V came to 4 bases and at J to 8 bases, leaving 6 bases not matched to a gene.

CDR3 coding DNA: TGTGCCGGTACCGACGGGGGGCGAGGAGTGGAGCAGTACTTC. Its protein is CAGTDGGRGVEQYF. This sequence joins TRBV5-4 and TRBJ2-7; D possibly corresponds to TRBD2 (7 bases). V shed 10 bases and J shed 7 bases, with 24 bases lying between them. Germline V gives CDR1 SGHNT, CDR2 YYREEE (reference sequence). The CDR3 sequence is 14 residues long.

The chain recombines TRBV6-5 with TRBJ2-7; 7 bases match TRBD2. J was trimmed by 4 bases and V by 6 bases; bases with no gene match: 12. This CDR3 spans 15 amino acids. Germline V CDR1 and CDR2: MNHEY, SVGAGI. CDR3: CASSTNPSGGYEQYF. In DNA, the CDR3 is TGTGCCAGCAGCACAAACCCTAGCGGTGGGTACGAGCAGTACTTC.

This clone has just one count. V gene TRBV5-6 combines with J gene TRBJ1-6; D possibly corresponds to TRBD1 (5 bases). CDR3 length equals 15 residues. Trimming cost V 1 base and J 8 bases, with 13 bases left between them. CDR1 is SGHDT and CDR2 is YYEEEE in the germline V gene. CDR3 loop: CASSLSQGRHSPLHF. As DNA, the CDR3 is TGTGCCAGCAGCTTGAGCCAGGGCCGACATTCACCCCTCCACTTT.

The chain couples TRBV9 to TRBJ1-3; TRBD1 matches 7 bases. V dropped 4 bases and J dropped 4; count of bases not matched to a gene: 11. The CDR3 sequence is 16 residues long. Germline CDR1 SGDLS, CDR2 YYNGEE. CDR3 nucleotides: TGTGCCAGCAGCCCCAGTTGGGCGACAGGGGGAAACACCATATATTTT. It is translated as CASSPSWATGGNTIYF.

V is TRBV4-3 and J is TRBJ2-1, with 7 bases fitting TRBD1. J lost 4 bases, V lost 4 bases, and 13 bases had no gene match. Germline V CDR1 and CDR2: LGHNA, YSLEER. The CDR3 has 17 amino acids. For the CDR3, the DNA is TGCGCCAGCAGCCCCGGGGAAGGGGGCCTATATTACAATGAGCAGTTCTTC. The encoded protein is CASSPGEGGLYYNEQFF.

J is TRBJ2-7 and V is TRBV30, with D perhaps matching TRBD1 (6 bases). Trimming removed 5 bases from V and 3 bases from J, with 20 bases in between. The CDR3 has 15 residues. The germline V gene has CDR1 GTSNPN and CDR2 SVGIG (reference sequence). CDR3 in DNA: TGTGCCTGGTGCCCGGACAGTAACTTGAACTACGAGCAGTACTTC. The encoded protein is CAWCPDSNLNYEQYF.

V and J are TRBV4-1 and TRBJ2-7; TRBD2 aligns across 7 bases. The germline V gene has CDR1 MGHRA and CDR2 YSYEKL. V shed 2 bases and J 2 bases; nucleotides not matched to a gene: 18. The length of the CDR3 is 19 residues. CDR3 sequence: CASSQQKDGGSGSAYEQYF. CDR3 DNA: TGCGCCAGCAGCCAACAAAAGGACGGGGGGAGTGGAAGTGCCTACGAGCAGTACTTC.

This clone has a single count. This sequence joins TRBV12-1 and TRBJ2-1; the table's D call, TRBD1, was not checked against the DNA. TRBV12-1 is tagged as a pseudogene. CDR3 size: 14 residues. CDR3 loop: CASSSWTGNNEQFF. The CDR3 DNA reads TGTGCCAGCAGCTCATGGACAGGAAACAATGAGCAGTTCTTC.

The chain recombines TRBV7-2 with TRBJ1-6; D possibly corresponds to TRBD1 (6 bases). V lost 3 bases and J lost 0, with 15 bases in between. Germline loops: CDR1 SGHTA, CDR2 FQGNSA. This CDR3 contains 18 residues. CDR3 bases: TGTGCCAGCAGCTTTCGGCAGGGGCTTAGCTCCTATAATTCACCCCTCCACTTT. Translation gives CASSFRQGLSSYNSPLHF.

This chain joins TRBV5-1 and TRBJ2-7; 9 bases match TRBD1. After removal of 2 bases from V and 2 bases from J, the junction contained 5 bases not matched to a gene. Germline loops: CDR1 SGHRS, CDR2 YFSETQ. This CDR3 has 15 amino acids. CDR3 nucleotide sequence: TGCGCCAGCAGCTTCGGGTGGGACAGGGCCTACGAGCAGTACTTC. Its protein is CASSFGWDRAYEQYF.

V usage is TRBV5-1 and J usage is TRBJ2-5; 11 nucleotides align to TRBD2. The V gene end was trimmed by 4 bases and the J gene end by 5 bases; junction bases not matched to a gene: 7. The germline gives CDR1 SGHRS, CDR2 YFSETQ. The CDR3 is 15 residues long. Here the CDR3 reads CASSKGLAVVETQYF. DNA for the CDR3: TGCGCCAGCAGCAAGGGACTAGCGGTGGTGGAGACCCAGTACTTC.

The chain recombines TRBV7-8 with TRBJ2-7, with D uncertain. Trimming pared 6 bases from V and 2 bases from J, leaving 11 bases between. CDR3 size: 13 residues. Germline lookup yields CDR1 SGHVS and CDR2 FQNEAQ. The CDR3 region has the DNA TGTGCCAGCAGTGGGCGACGGCCCTACGAGCAGTACTTC. The encoded protein is CASSGRRPYEQYF.

The chain's CDR3 is CASSTGQGKYEQYF. The CDR3, as DNA: TGTGCCAGCAGCACGGGACAGGGAAAGTACGAGCAGTACTTC. The J gene is TRBJ2-7, the V gene TRBV11-2, with 9 positions matching TRBD1. This CDR3 has 14 amino acids. V dropped 5 bases and J dropped 4; count of bases not matched to a gene: 6. The germline CDR1 and CDR2 sequences are SGHAT and FQNNGV. Filled out from reference TRBV11-2 and TRBJ2-7, the complete variable domain reads EAGVAQSPRYKIIEKRQSVAFWCNPISGHATLYWYQQILGQGPKLLIQFQNNGVVDDSQLPKDRFSAERLKGVDSTLKIQPAKLEDSAVYLCASSTGQGKYEQYFGPGTRLTVT.

The chain recombines TRBV19 with TRBJ1-2; 9 nucleotides line up with TRBD1. J gave up 4 bases and V 6 bases, and 6 bases lay outside the gene matches. The length of the CDR3 is 14 residues. Germline V CDR1 and CDR2: LNHDA, SQIVND (reference sequence). CDR3 residues: CASSPGTGSYGYTF. CDR3 DNA: TGTGCCAGTAGCCCTGGGACAGGGAGCTATGGCTACACCTTC. Full variable domain (outside the CDR3, taken from reference TRBV19 and TRBJ1-2): DGGITQSPKYLFRKEGQNVTLSCEQNLNHDAMYWYRQDPGQGLRLIYYSQIVNDFQKGDIAEGYSVSREKKESFPLTVTSAQKNPTAFYLCASSPGTGSYGYTFGSGTRLTVV.

The chain couples TRBV7-2 to TRBJ1-1; D is uncertain. Germline V lookup: CDR1 SGHTA, CDR2 FQGNSA. The CDR3 spans 14 residues. V was shortened by 0 bases and J by 5 bases, with 10 bases between the two germline ends. The CDR3 loop is CASSLALRVTEAFF. CDR3 DNA sequence: TGTGCCAGCAGCTTAGCTTTACGAGTGACTGAAGCTTTCTTT.

The chain employs TRBV7-2 and TRBJ2-2; 8 bases are shared with TRBD2. V trimming: 4 bases; J trimming: 5 bases; junction bases outside the gene matches: 9. The CDR3 runs to 16 residues. Germline V gene sequence: CDR1 SGHTA, CDR2 FQGNSA. The DNA for the CDR3 is TGTGCCAGCAGCTCATGGGCGGGGGGCGGAACCGGGGAGCTGTTTTTT. Translation: CASSSWAGGGTGELFF.